A single sample gave rise to the 11 T cell receptor beta chains below, sequenced in a study of T cell responses to AZD1222 COVID-19 vaccine. The data were produced by immunoSEQ multiplex PCR, yet TCRdb's version contains in-frame clones alone and is incomplete. The sample carries 100,000 to 150,000 clones, around 86% recorded once. The source material was peripheral blood, sampled on day 0 of AZD1222 vaccination. These receptors originate from an adult in good health.

This chain uses TRBV6-5 with TRBJ1-4; 7 bases map to TRBD1. The germline CDR1 and CDR2 sequences are MNHEY and SVGAGI. V trimming: 4 bases; J trimming: 4 bases; junction bases outside the gene matches: 9. CDR3 length equals 16 residues. The CDR3 loop is CASSFRTTGINEKLFF. The CDR3 coding sequence is TGTGCCAGCAGTTTCCGGACGACAGGGATTAATGAAAAACTGTTTTTT.

The V and J genes are TRBV25-1 and TRBJ2-7; no reliable D call. The CDR3 is 12 amino acids. V lost 4 bases, J lost 4 bases, and 8 bases lay in between. Germline assignment: CDR1 MGHDK and CDR2 SYGVNS. Written as DNA, the CDR3 is TGTGCCAGCAGTGTTGGGTCTTACGAGCAGTACTTC. Translating it yields CASSVGSYEQYF.

J is TRBJ1-4 and V is TRBV18; 10 nucleotides match TRBD1. The CDR3 loop spans 16 amino acids. Germline V gene lookup returns CDR1 KGHSH and CDR2 LQKENI. J gave up 0 bases and V 4 bases, and 2 bases lay outside the gene matches. CDR3 region: CASSRDRGTTNEKLFF. DNA for the CDR3: TGTGCCAGCTCACGGGACAGGGGTACAACTAATGAAAAACTGTTTTTT.

The V gene is TRBV6-2 or TRBV6-3, the J gene TRBJ1-1; 8 nucleotides line up with TRBD1. The germline gives CDR1 MNHEY, CDR2 SVGEGT. Trimming removed 6 bases from V and 2 bases from J; junction bases left unmatched: 11. The CDR3 has 16 residues. As DNA, the CDR3 is TGTGCCAGCAGCCCTAAAACAGGGGGAATAAACACTGAAGCTTTCTTT. Encoded protein: CASSPKTGGINTEAFF.

The rearrangement links TRBV30 to TRBJ1-2; TRBD1 might be the D (6 bases). This CDR3 has 14 amino acids. Trimming removed 4 bases from V and 4 bases from J, with 16 bases in between. CDR1 and CDR2 (germline): GTSNPN, SVGIG (reference sequence). The CDR3 protein is CAWTTGSRGYGYTF. The CDR3 nucleotides are TGTGCCTGGACCACAGGGTCTCGAGGCTATGGCTACACCTTC.

The chain couples TRBV11-1 to TRBJ2-7; the D is unclear. The CDR3 loop spans 15 amino acids. V lost 1 base and J lost 0, with 10 bases in between. Germline V gene sequence: CDR1 SGHAT, CDR2 FQDESV (reference sequence). The CDR3 coding sequence is TGTGCCAGCAGCTTAGGGAGACACCTCTCCTACGAGCAGTACTTC. Translating gives CASSLGRHLSYEQYF.

This clone has just one count. The gene calls are TRBV7-2 and TRBJ1-5; 7 nucleotides line up with TRBD1. Germline loops: CDR1 SGHTA, CDR2 FQGNSA. J was trimmed by 2 bases and V by 7 bases; bases with no gene match: 8. The CDR3 runs to 15 residues. For the CDR3, the DNA is TGTGCCAGCACCCTACTTCAGGGGGGCAATCAGCCCCAGCATTTT. Translation: CASTLLQGGNQPQHF. Full variable domain (outside the CDR3, taken from reference TRBV7-2 and TRBJ1-5): GAGVSQSPSNKVTEKGKDVELRCDPISGHTALYWYRQSLGQGLEFLIYFQGNSAPDKSGLPSDRFSAERTGGSVSTLTIQRTQQEDSAVYLCASTLLQGGNQPQHFGDGTRLSIL.

This chain connects TRBV7-9 to TRBJ2-2; 9 nucleotides agree with TRBD1. The V segment lost 1 base and the J segment 6 bases; nucleotides outside the gene matches: 0. This CDR3 has 14 amino acids. The germline V gene has CDR1 SEHNR and CDR2 FQNEAQ (reference sequence). The CDR3 DNA follows: TGTGCCAGCAGCTTAGGACAGGGGGCCGGGGAGCTGTTTTTT. Translation: CASSLGQGAGELFF.

A word on this clone: Compared with germline, one end of the junction differs, possibly owing to a read error. J is TRBJ2-7 and V is TRBV30; TRBD2 aligns across 12 bases. The germline CDR1 and CDR2 sequences are GTSNPN and SVGIG (reference sequence). The CDR3 consists of 12 residues. CDR3 bases: TGTGCCTGGGGGGGACTAGCGGGTTCCCGGACCTTC. This encodes CAWGGLAGSRTF.

The V and J genes are TRBV7-2 and TRBJ2-3; 7 bases agree with TRBD2. The germline gives CDR1 SGHTA, CDR2 FQGNSA. V shed 7 bases, J shed 1 base, and the junction held 5 bases outside the gene matches. The CDR3 has 14 residues. For the CDR3, the DNA is TGTGCCAGCATCTCGGCGGGGGGCACAGATACGCAGTATTTT. Translating gives CASISAGGTDTQYF. Variable domain in full (rest from reference TRBV7-2 and TRBJ2-3): GAGVSQSPSNKVTEKGKDVELRCDPISGHTALYWYRQSLGQGLEFLIYFQGNSAPDKSGLPSDRFSAERTGGSVSTLTIQRTQQEDSAVYLCASISAGGTDTQYFGPGTRLTVL.

The chain has TRBV29-1 and TRBJ1-2; no reliable D call. Trimming took 3 bases from V and 6 from J, leaving 8 bases between them. The CDR3 has 11 amino acids. Germline values: CDR1 SQVTM, CDR2 ANQGSEA. CDR3 residues: CSVEARNGYTF. The CDR3 coding sequence is TGCAGCGTTGAGGCCAGGAATGGCTACACCTTC. Supplemented by reference TRBV29-1 and TRBJ1-2, the full variable domain reads SAVISQKPSRDICQRGTSLTIQCQVDSQVTMMFWYRQQPGQSLTLIATANQGSEATYESGFVIDKFPISRPNLTFSTLTVSNMSPEDSSIYLCSVEARNGYTFGSGTRLTVV.